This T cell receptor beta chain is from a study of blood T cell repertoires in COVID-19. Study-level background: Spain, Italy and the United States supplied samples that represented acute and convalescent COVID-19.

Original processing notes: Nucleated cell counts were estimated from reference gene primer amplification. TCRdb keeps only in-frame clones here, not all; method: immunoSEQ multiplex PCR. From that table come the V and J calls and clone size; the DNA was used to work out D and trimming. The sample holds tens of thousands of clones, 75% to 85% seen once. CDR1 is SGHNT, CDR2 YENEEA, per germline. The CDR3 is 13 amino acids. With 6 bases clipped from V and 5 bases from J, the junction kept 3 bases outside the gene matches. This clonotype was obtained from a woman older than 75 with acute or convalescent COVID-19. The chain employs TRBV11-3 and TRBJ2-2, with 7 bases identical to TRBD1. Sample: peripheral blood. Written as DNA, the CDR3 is TGTGCCAGCAGTTCACAGGGGACCGGGGAGCTGTTTTTT. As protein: CASSSQGTGELFF.